The entry below gives a single T cell receptor beta chain sequence along with its context. Antigen: not known. The identical CDR3 is also encoded by other nucleotide sequences in the sample. Germline V gene sequence: CDR1 SGDLS, CDR2 YYNGEE. V gave up 2 bases and J gave up 0 bases, with 8 bases separating them. This CDR3 comprises 15 residues. Of the isolated RNA, all was reverse transcribed, and so the sequenced material was expressed TCRB transcripts. Repertoires were generated with immunoSEQ multiplex PCR, while TCRdb's copy carries only in-frame clones and drops some. The sample carries hundreds of thousands of clones, around 15% recorded once. This sample was taken from a study of beta chain features in type 1 diabetes. Study-level results: The naive, central memory and Treg TCRB repertoires looked more alike in patients than they did in healthy donors. TCRB CDR3s from Type 1 diabetes patients were moderately but significantly shorter in all four CD4+ subsets.

The source is a man younger than 30 with type 1 diabetes. The specimen sequenced was naive CD4+ T cells from blood. The V call is TRBV9, the J call TRBJ2-2; a weak D match, TRBD1 (6 bases). CDR3 DNA sequence: TGTGCCAGCAGCGTGGGACATTCGAACACCGGGGAGCTGTTTTTT. Translated: CASSVGHSNTGELFF. The whole variable domain, filled in from reference TRBV9 and TRBJ2-2, reads DSGVTQTPKHLITATGQRVTLRCSPRSGDLSVYWYQQSLDQGLQFLIQYYNGEERAKGNILERFSAQQFPDLHSELNLSSLELGDSALYFCASSVGHSNTGELFFGEGSRLTVL.